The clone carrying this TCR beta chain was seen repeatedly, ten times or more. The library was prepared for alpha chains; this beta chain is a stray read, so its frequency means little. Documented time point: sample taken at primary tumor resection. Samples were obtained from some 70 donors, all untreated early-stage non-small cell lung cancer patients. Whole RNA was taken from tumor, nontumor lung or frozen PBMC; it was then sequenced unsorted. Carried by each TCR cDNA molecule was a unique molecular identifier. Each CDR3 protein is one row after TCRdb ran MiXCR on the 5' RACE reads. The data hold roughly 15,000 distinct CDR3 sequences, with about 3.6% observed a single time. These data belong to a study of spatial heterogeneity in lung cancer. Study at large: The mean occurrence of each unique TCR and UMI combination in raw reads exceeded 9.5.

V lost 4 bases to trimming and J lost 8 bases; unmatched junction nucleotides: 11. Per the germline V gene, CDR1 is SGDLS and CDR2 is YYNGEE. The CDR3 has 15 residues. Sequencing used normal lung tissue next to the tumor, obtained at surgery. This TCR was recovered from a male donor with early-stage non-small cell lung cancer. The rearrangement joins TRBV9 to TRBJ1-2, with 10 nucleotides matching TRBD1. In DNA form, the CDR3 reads TGTGCCAGCAGCCCACAGACAGGGGGCCAAGGCGGCTACACCTTC. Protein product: CASSPQTGGQGGYTF.